The TCR beta chain under discussion was sequenced for a study of CD8+ T cells in alopecia areata. Study-wide background: Female C3H/HeJ mice aged roughly 7-11 weeks were given skin from C3H/HeJ graft donors, about 6-13 months old, that had spontaneous alopecia. Overall study findings and caveats: Lesional scalp exceeded normal scalp in clonality, especially in alopecia totalis/universalis. Sequencing of scalp samples also captures resident alphabeta T cells of normal skin.

On the basis of CD4, CD8alpha, NKG2D, NKG2ACE and other markers, pooled cutaneous lymph node cells were sorted. RNA extraction was followed by reverse transcription into cDNA, which acted as the sequencing template. Sequenced by immunoSEQ multiplex PCR; TCRdb stores in-frame clones only, minus some. Found here are under 350,000 clones, no singletons; the ten largest cover 0.9% to 1.5%. Concerning this clone itself: No antigen is known for it. Mouse germline and gene names are used. The read terminates 4 residues ahead of where the CDR3 ends, so the germline J gene completes it.

The CDR3 covers 15 residues. Trimming took 0 bases from V and 3 from J; bases not matched to a gene: 2. Material: CD4+ T cells sorted from a lymph node. The TCR originated in a C3H/HeJ mouse with alopecia areata. Strain haplotype (MHC): H2-k. The chain is built from TRBV21 and TRBJ2-5; 8 bases map to TRBD2. TRBV21 is an open reading frame, and its role is uncertain. CDR3 DNA, as far as it was read: TGTGCTAGCAGTCAATCTTTGGGGGGGCAAGAC. This encodes CASSQSLGGQD. The complete CDR3 protein is CASSQSLGGQDTQYF.